Following are 17 T cell receptor beta chains from one sample sequenced in a study of a mutant IDH1 vaccine in newly diagnosed glioma. The data were produced by immunoSEQ multiplex PCR, yet TCRdb's version contains in-frame clones alone and is incomplete. The table shows tens of thousands of clones, with 76% occurring only once. Sample time point: week 47, end of study. Vaccination comprised doses that each held 300 ug of mutant IDH1 20-mer peptide, plus topical imiquimod. No cognate antigen is known for these TCRs. The material was PBMCs, obtained from a glioma patient whose treatment included an IDH1 peptide vaccine. All receptors derive from a woman in her forties with glioma. Some clones in this sample may be carry-over from other donors' samples.

The chain carries TRBV23-1 and TRBJ1-6; D remains unclear. TRBV23-1 is an ORF; its function is uncertain. V gave up 0 bases and J gave up 10 bases, with 19 bases separating them. The CDR3 has 17 residues. CDR3 DNA: TGCGCCAGCAGTCAATCGAAACGCGGCAGGCGCCCCTCACCCCTCCACTTT. Translating it yields CASSQSKRGRRPSPLHF.

The chain is built from TRBV7-8 and TRBJ1-2; possible D gene TRBD1, 5 bases. Germline CDR1 is SGHVS and CDR2 is FQNEAQ. V lost 2 bases, J lost 0 bases, and 16 bases lay in between. The CDR3 loop spans 17 amino acids. CDR3 residues: CASSLMKGKPPNYGYTF. CDR3 DNA: TGTGCCAGCAGCTTAATGAAGGGGAAGCCTCCTAACTATGGCTACACCTTC.

The V and J genes are TRBV5-6 and TRBJ2-3; D ambiguous. The CDR3 runs to 13 residues. The germline V gene has CDR1 SGHDT and CDR2 YYEEEE. The V end lost 0 bases, the J end lost 0 bases, and 2 bases lay between the germline ends. This CDR3 is CASSLGSTDTQYF. The CDR3 region has the DNA TGTGCCAGCAGCTTGGGCAGCACAGATACGCAGTATTTT.

V usage is TRBV6-6 and J usage is TRBJ2-1, with TRBD2 matching 14 bases. Losses at the gene ends were 11 bases for V and 4 bases for J; bases not matched to a gene: 7. CDR1 is MNHNY and CDR2 is SVGAGI in the germline V gene (reference sequence). This CDR3 spans 15 amino acids. CDR3 coding DNA: TGTGCCGGGGGGACTAGCGGGGGTATGTACAATGAGCAGTTCTTC. It is translated as CAGGTSGGMYNEQFF.

The chain employs TRBV19 and TRBJ1-2; maybe TRBD1 (5 bases). From germline, CDR1 is LNHDA and CDR2 SQIVND (reference sequence). The CDR3 extends over 13 amino acids. Trimming took 6 bases from V and 8 from J, leaving 16 bases between them. The CDR3 DNA reads as TGTGCCAGTAGCGCCGGGACGGCAAGCGGCTACACCTTC. The encoded protein is CASSAGTASGYTF.

The chain links TRBV25-1 to TRBJ2-7, with D possibly being TRBD2 (5 bases). Germline CDR1 MGHDK, CDR2 SYGVNS. V was trimmed by 1 base and J by 3 bases, leaving 16 bases between them. The CDR3 sequence is 16 residues long. The CDR3 DNA reads TGTGCCAGCAGTGAATCCTTTACCGGGAAAAACTACGAGCAGTACTTC. Protein: CASSESFTGKNYEQYF.

This clone was detected only a few times. This chain's CDR3 is CASSESGGRAEAFF. In DNA form, the CDR3 reads TGTGCCAGCAGTGAATCGGGGGGTAGGGCTGAAGCTTTCTTT. V gene TRBV6-1 combines with J gene TRBJ1-1; tentatively, D is TRBD1 (5 bases). Germline-derived CDR1 and CDR2 are MNHNS and SASEGT. Trimming took 2 bases from V and 6 from J, leaving 13 bases between them. The CDR3 is 14 residues long.

The chain combines TRBV6-1 with TRBJ1-1; D is possibly TRBD1 (5 bases). V lost 1 base, J lost 2 bases, and 11 bases lay in between. Germline CDR1 is MNHNS and CDR2 is SASEGT. The length of the CDR3 is 15 residues. The chain's CDR3 is CASSEGTRFNTEAFF. The CDR3 coding sequence is TGTGCCAGCAGTGAAGGGACAAGATTTAACACTGAAGCTTTCTTT.

The V gene is TRBV5-1, the J gene TRBJ2-5; D remains ambiguous. The DNA matches TRBJ2-7 better at its end, which makes the J call doubtful. The germline gives CDR1 SGHRS, CDR2 YFSETQ. CDR3 size: 16 residues. The CDR3 region is CASSLGWGLDFYEQYF. The CDR3, as DNA: TGCGCCAGCAGCTTGGGGTGGGGTCTCGACTTCTACGAGCAGTACTTC.

In its sample, this clone was seen a few times. The genes are TRBV7-2 and TRBJ2-2; D is possibly TRBD1 or TRBD2 (5 bases each). V gave up 5 bases and J gave up 2 bases, with 15 bases separating them. This CDR3 is 16 amino acids long. CDR1 and CDR2 from the germline V gene are SGHTA and FQGNSA. CDR3 loop: CASSPGALRNTGELFF. The CDR3 DNA follows: TGTGCCAGCAGCCCCGGGGCGCTGCGAAACACCGGGGAGCTGTTTTTT.

This clone was detected only a few times. The chain's CDR3 is CASSQVLTHGMNTEAFF. The CDR3 region has the DNA TGCGCCAGCAGCCAAGTCCTGACACACGGAATGAACACTGAAGCTTTCTTT. This chain links TRBV4-3 with TRBJ1-1, with D unclear. The CDR3 is 17 residues long. CDR1 and CDR2 from the germline V gene are LGHNA and YSLEER. V shed 1 base and J shed 0 bases, with 15 bases lying between them.

The chain links TRBV30 to TRBJ1-5; tentatively, D is TRBD1 (5 bases). The CDR3 length is 12 residues. From germline, CDR1 is GTSNPN and CDR2 SVGIG (reference sequence). V was trimmed by 2 bases and J by 6 bases, leaving 8 bases between them. The CDR3 DNA is TGTGCCTGGAGTCCCGGGGCTCAGCCCCAGCATTTT. It specifies CAWSPGAQPQHF.

The chain is built from TRBV7-2 and TRBJ1-4; TRBD1 is a possible D gene (5 bases). The CDR3 totals 15 residues. The germline V gene has CDR1 SGHTA and CDR2 FQGNSA. The V gene lost 1 base and the J gene lost 2 bases, with 8 bases spanning the gap. CDR3: CASSLVGGTNEKLFF. Written as DNA, the CDR3 is TGTGCCAGCAGCTTAGTTGGGGGGACTAATGAAAAACTGTTTTTT.

This CDR3 is CASSEVGPGLYNEQFF. For the CDR3, the DNA is TGCGCCAGCAGTGAGGTCGGGCCAGGGCTATACAATGAGCAGTTCTTC. The chain links TRBV10-2 to TRBJ2-1, with a tentative D call TRBD1 (5 bases). The V end was cut by 2 bases, the J end by 4 bases, with 15 bases between. Per the germline V gene, CDR1 is WSHSY and CDR2 is SAAADI. CDR3 length: 16 amino acids.

The V gene is TRBV7-2, the J gene TRBJ2-3; D ambiguous. With 5 bases removed from V and 6 bases from J, the gap between germline ends came to 12 bases. The CDR3 runs to 13 residues. Germline V gene lookup returns CDR1 SGHTA and CDR2 FQGNSA. The CDR3 is CASSQRLGDTQYF. DNA for the CDR3: TGTGCCAGCAGCCAAAGATTGGGGGATACGCAGTATTTT.

In DNA, the CDR3 is TGCGCCAGCAGCCCCCAGCCCGTAAACTATGGCTACACCTTC. Encoded protein: CASSPQPVNYGYTF. The chain has TRBV5-1 and TRBJ1-2; D remains unclear. Between the trimmed V and J ends, which lost 4 bases and 2 bases, there was a span of 12 bases. There are 14 residues in the CDR3. Germline V gene data show CDR1 as SGHRS and CDR2 as YFSETQ.

The sample holds one count of this clone. The chain combines TRBV4-1 with TRBJ2-7; tentative D call: TRBD2 (6 bases). Germline values: CDR1 MGHRA, CDR2 YSYEKL. Trimming cost V 4 bases and J 0 bases, with 7 bases left between them. The CDR3 covers 13 residues. CDR3 residues: CASSRGLSYEQYF. Here the CDR3 DNA reads TGCGCCAGCAGCCGGGGACTCTCCTACGAGCAGTACTTC.